Reported below is one T cell receptor beta chain. The sample comes from a study of identical twins. A universal primer site arose from template switching, and cDNA bore unique molecular identifiers. TCRdb independently ran MiXCR on the 5' RACE reads; one entry per CDR3 protein. The sample records roughly 1.6 million distinct CDR3 sequences, around 29% being singletons. Sequencing input: cord blood. This sequence was found in a newborn girl in good health.

Here the CDR3 reads CASSWVEDTEAFF. The CDR3, as DNA: TGCGCCAGCAGTTGGGTGGAGGACACTGAAGCTTTCTTT. The chain combines TRBV4-1 with TRBJ1-1; D is unclear. Germline CDR1 and CDR2: MGHRA and YSYEKL. The length of the CDR3 is 13 residues. Trimming took off 6 bases at V and 3 bases at J, with 11 bases between the two ends.